Presented here are 3 T cell receptor beta chains from one specimen sequenced in a study of neurological immune-mediated disorders. Indicated time point: longitudinal time-point 1 (baseline). TCRdb passed the 5' RACE reads through MiXCR, listing each CDR3 protein once. The data contain 60,000 to 90,000 distinct CDR3 sequences, about a tenth of them singletons. The sample taken for sequencing was PBMCs. These receptors all come from a man in his thirties or forties in good health.

This clonotype was picked up many times. The chain couples TRBV29-1 to TRBJ2-5; 9 bases map to TRBD2. This CDR3 is built from 13 residues. V gave up 6 bases and J gave up 5 bases; unmatched junction bases: 7. Germline V gene sequence: CDR1 SQVTM, CDR2 ANQGSEA. The CDR3 bases are TGCAGCGTAAAGGGACTAGCTGGGGAGACCCAGTACTTC. It specifies CSVKGLAGETQYF.

In this sample, this clonotype turned up many times. This chain joins TRBV20-1 and TRBJ1-4, with 7 bases identical to TRBD1. In germline, CDR1 is DFQATT, CDR2 SNEGSKA (reference sequence). After removal of 4 bases from V and 8 bases from J, the junction contained 13 bases not matched to a gene. This CDR3 has 15 residues. The CDR3 region has the DNA TGCAGTGCTAACAGGGGAAGTCAAGTAAGCGAAAAACTGTTTTTT. It encodes CSANRGSQVSEKLFF.

This clonotype has a count of ten or more. The chain combines TRBV28 with TRBJ2-7, with TRBD1 identical over 8 bases. V trimming: 3 bases; J trimming: 6 bases; junction bases outside the gene matches: 7. Per germline, CDR1 MDHEN and CDR2 SYDVKM. This CDR3 is 14 amino acids long. CDR3 DNA: TGTGCCAGCAGTTTTACAGGGGGATCGGGCGAGCAGTACTTC. It yields the protein CASSFTGGSGEQYF.